The clone carrying this T cell receptor (beta chain) has a count of ten or more. Its specificity is not known. CDR3 length: 14 amino acids. V was cut by 6 bases and J by 5 bases, with 17 bases left in between. Per germline, CDR1 SNHLY and CDR2 FYNNEI. This sample is drawn from a study of early T cells in non-severe SARS-CoV-2 infection. In the study overall: Unsorted whole-blood RNA was sequenced in bulk, leaving chains unpaired. Study-wide results and limits: Missing private and CD4 specificities, VDJdb matching favored anti-spike CD8 responses.

The TCR library protocol attached unique molecular identifiers to the individual cDNA molecules. TCRdb reprocessed the 5' RACE reads with MiXCR, giving one entry per CDR3 protein. The sample consists of approximately 120,000 distinct CDR3 sequences, about 16% of them appearing once. The sample taken for sequencing was whole blood. This TCR was sampled from an adult who was a healthcare worker with PCR-confirmed SARS-CoV-2 infection or an uninfected control (not recorded which). The chain joins TRBV2 to TRBJ2-7; no clear D gene. This CDR3 is CASRDILFRDEQYF. The CDR3 nucleotides read TGTGCCAGCAGAGATATCCTTTTCCGGGACGAGCAGTACTTC.